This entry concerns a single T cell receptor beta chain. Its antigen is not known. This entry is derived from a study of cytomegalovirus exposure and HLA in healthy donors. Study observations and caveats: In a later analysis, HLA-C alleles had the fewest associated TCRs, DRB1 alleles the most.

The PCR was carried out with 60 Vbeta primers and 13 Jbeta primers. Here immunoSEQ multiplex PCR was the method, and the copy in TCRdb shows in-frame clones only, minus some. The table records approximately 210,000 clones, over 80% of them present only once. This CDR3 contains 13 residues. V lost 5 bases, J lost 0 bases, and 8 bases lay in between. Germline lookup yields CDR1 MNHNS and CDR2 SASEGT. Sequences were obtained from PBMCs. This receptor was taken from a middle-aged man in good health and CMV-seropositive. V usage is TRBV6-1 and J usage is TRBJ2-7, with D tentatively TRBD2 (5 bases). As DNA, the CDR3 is TGTGCCAGCAGTCACGGGGTCTCCTACGAGCAGTACGTC. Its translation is CASSHGVSYEQYV.